This is a list of T cell receptor beta chains from one sample in a study of blood T cell repertoires in COVID-19. Measured with immunoSEQ multiplex PCR; TCRdb has only the in-frame clones, and not every one. The sample includes about 160,000 clones, around 75% of them seen just once. The sample consisted of peripheral blood. The receptors shown here come from a woman of 80 years or more with acute or convalescent COVID-19. CDR3s include the opening cysteine and the closing phenylalanine or tryptophan. The D gene is left open where the match is weak. Clone size is stated in some rows and not others, as once, few, many or a class when expanded.

. | TRBJ1-2 | TRBV29-1 | . | CSARQDANYGYTF | TGCAGCGCAAGGCAGGATGCTAACTATGGCTACACCTTC
. | TRBJ2-7 | TRBV27 | . | CASSYHSKAYEQYF | TGTGCCAGCAGTTACCACAGTAAAGCCTACGAGCAGTACTTC
TRBD1 | TRBJ1-1 | TRBV29-1 | . | CSVDLQGRTEAFF | TGCAGCGTTGACTTACAGGGGCGAACTGAAGCTTTCTTT
. | TRBJ2-3 | TRBV19 | . | CASSSTGTDTQYF | TGTGCCAGTAGTTCTACAGGGACAGATACGCAGTATTTT
TRBD1 | TRBJ1-1 | TRBV7-2 | . | CASSSQGAGNTEAFF | TGTGCCAGCAGCTCCCAGGGGGCAGGGAACACTGAAGCTTTCTTT
TRBD2 | TRBJ2-1 | TRBV4-1 | . | CASSQEVSGSFNEQFF | TGCGCCAGCAGCCAAGAGGTTAGCGGGTCTTTCAATGAGCAGTTCTTC
. | TRBJ2-1 | TRBV7-8 | . | CASSLGGGKGLYNEQFF | TGTGCCAGCAGCTTGGGCGGCGGGAAGGGTCTGTACAATGAGCAGTTCTTC
TRBD2 | TRBJ2-1 | TRBV7-2 | . | CASSLPSGSQQFF | TGTGCCAGCAGCTTACCTAGCGGGAGTCAGCAGTTCTTC
. | TRBJ1-6 | TRBV27 | . | CASSHRQLSNSPLHF | TGTGCCAGCAGCCACCGACAGCTTAGTAATTCACCCCTCCACTTT
TRBD1 | TRBJ1-2 | TRBV2 | . | CASWWQGASGGYTF | TGTGCCAGCTGGTGGCAGGGGGCGAGTGGTGGCTACACCTTC
TRBD1 | TRBJ1-4 | TRBV19 | . | CASSGQGWEKLFF | TGTGCCAGTAGTGGACAGGGTTGGGAAAAACTGTTTTTT
TRBD1 | TRBJ1-5 | TRBV30 | few | CAWGTTGGYQPQHF | TGTGCCTGGGGAACCACAGGGGGCTATCAGCCCCAGCATTTT
. | TRBJ1-3 | TRBV28 | . | CASSIHRSGNTIYF | TGTGCCAGCAGCATACATCGCTCTGGAAACACCATATATTTT
TRBD1 | TRBJ1-2 | TRBV27 | . | CASSFGQGDYGYTF | TGTGCCAGCAGTTTTGGACAGGGCGACTATGGCTACACCTTC
TRBD2 | TRBJ2-7 | TRBV25-1 | . | CASRGGRSYEQYF | TGTGCCAGCAGGGGGGGGAGATCCTACGAGCAGTACTTC
TRBD2 | TRBJ2-5 | TRBV19 | . | CASMGTSGGLETQYF | TGTGCCAGTATGGGGACTAGCGGGGGATTAGAGACCCAGTACTTC
TRBD2 | TRBJ2-1 | TRBV5-1 | once | CASSLPSGSRYNEQFF | TGCGCCAGCAGCTTACCTAGCGGGAGTAGGTACAATGAGCAGTTCTTC
TRBD1 | TRBJ1-3 | TRBV29-1 | . | CSARGTGGGGNTIYF | TGCAGCGCCCGCGGGACAGGGGGCGGTGGAAACACCATATATTTT
. | TRBJ1-5 | TRBV6-5 | once | CAGSLDHYSNQPQHF | TGTGCCGGCTCCCTAGATCACTATAGCAATCAGCCCCAGCATTTT
. | TRBJ2-3 | TRBV2 | . | CASTPGHHRTDTQYF | TGTGCCAGCACGCCGGGACACCATCGGACAGATACGCAGTATTTT
TRBD1 | TRBJ1-2 | TRBV9 | . | CASSTRGLPYGYTF | TGTGCCAGCAGCACCAGGGGGCTCCCCTATGGCTACACCTTC
TRBD1 | TRBJ1-6 | TRBV5-4 | . | CASRQDRGGSPLHF | TGTGCCAGCAGACAGGACAGGGGAGGCTCACCCCTCCACTTT